Below, 27 T cell receptor beta chains from the same sample are listed, as sequenced in a study of OX40 agonist ivuxolimab in advanced cancers. Assay: immunoSEQ multiplex PCR; the TCRdb copy retains only in-frame clones and omits some. This sample has 55,000 to 60,000 clones, with about four fifths found just once. Source: CD4+ or CD8+ T cells sorted from blood, taken in a trial of the OX40 agonist ivuxolimab. All receptors derive from an adult with an advanced solid tumor such as melanoma, head and neck, liver or kidney cancer.

J is TRBJ2-3 and V is TRBV4-2, with a tentative D call TRBD2 (6 bases). This CDR3 spans 14 amino acids. Germline loops: CDR1 LGHNA, CDR2 YNFKEQ. The V end lost 2 bases, the J end lost 3 bases, and 9 bases lay between the germline ends. The CDR3 loop reads CASSQSGGTDTQYF. The CDR3 DNA follows: TGTGCCAGCAGCCAATCTGGGGGGACAGATACGCAGTATTTT.

The V and J genes are TRBV7-8 and TRBJ2-1; the D gene is possibly TRBD2 (5 bases). Germline-derived CDR1 and CDR2 are SGHVS and FQNEAQ. The ends were cut back, 5 bases at V and 9 bases at J, with 17 bases in the middle. The CDR3 covers 14 residues. CDR3 nucleotides: TGTGCCAGCAGCCCCCCCCGGCGGGTGGGTGAGCAGTTCTTC. This encodes CASSPPRRVGEQFF.

The CDR3 region has the DNA TGTGCCAGCAGTTACCGCGCCAAGGGTGGCTACACCTTC. It encodes CASSYRAKGGYTF. V is TRBV6-6 and J is TRBJ1-2; the D is unclear. Per germline, CDR1 MNHNY and CDR2 SVGAGI (reference sequence). The V end lost 2 bases, the J end lost 7 bases, and 11 bases lay between the germline ends. The length of the CDR3 is 13 residues.

The rearrangement uses TRBV7-9 and TRBJ2-3, with 8 bases that match TRBD2. Trimming at V came to 2 bases and at J to 2 bases, leaving 6 bases not matched to a gene. The CDR3 contains 16 residues. CDR1 and CDR2 (germline): SEHNR, FQNEAQ (reference sequence). The CDR3 DNA follows: TGTGCCAGCAGCTTATCTCGGGGGGGTGTCACAGATACGCAGTATTTT. Translation gives CASSLSRGGVTDTQYF.

This rearrangement joins TRBV30 to TRBJ1-2, with D maybe TRBD1 (5 bases). The CDR3 is 12 amino acids. Germline V gene lookup returns CDR1 GTSNPN and CDR2 SVGIG (reference sequence). The ends were cut back, 2 bases at V and 4 bases at J, with 8 bases in the middle. DNA of the CDR3: TGTGCCTGGAGTCCAGGGAGCTATGGCTACACCTTC. This gives the protein CAWSPGSYGYTF.

This chain links TRBV5-1 with TRBJ1-5; D remains ambiguous. Trimming stripped 4 bases from V and 5 bases from J, with 13 bases between. The CDR3 has 14 amino acids. Germline V gene sequence: CDR1 SGHRS, CDR2 YFSETQ. The CDR3 loop reads CASSLQPGDQPQHF. CDR3 nucleotide sequence: TGCGCCAGCAGCCTACAGCCTGGCGATCAGCCCCAGCATTTT.

The chain is built from TRBV6-4 and TRBJ1-1; 7 bases are a match to TRBD1. Germline assignment: CDR1 MRHNA and CDR2 SNTAGT. The CDR3 is made up of 13 amino acids. V gave up 4 bases and J gave up 4 bases; unmatched junction bases: 3. As DNA, the CDR3 is TGTGCCAGCAGTGCTCAGGGGGGCACTGAAGCTTTCTTT. Translated, it gives CASSAQGGTEAFF.

This clone was recorded a few times. This rearrangement joins TRBV27 to TRBJ2-3; D possibly matches TRBD1 or TRBD2 (6 bases each). Germline V CDR1 and CDR2: MNHEY, SMNVEV (reference sequence). CDR3 length equals 16 residues. Trimming took 2 bases from V and 7 from J, leaving 19 bases between them. This CDR3 is CASSLTLLRGGHTQYF. The CDR3 nucleotides are TGTGCCAGCAGTTTAACCCTTTTGAGAGGGGGGCATACGCAGTATTTT.

The chain carries TRBV30 and TRBJ2-2; D gene uncertain. The germline V gene encodes CDR1 GTSNPN and CDR2 SVGIG (reference sequence). The V end was cut by 3 bases, the J end by 2 bases, with 16 bases between. The CDR3 runs to 16 residues. The CDR3 loop is CAWRGLGFANTGELFF. DNA for the CDR3: TGTGCCTGGAGAGGGTTAGGGTTTGCAAACACCGGGGAGCTGTTTTTT.

J is TRBJ1-5 and V is TRBV10-1; perhaps TRBD1 as D (5 bases). The germline CDR1 and CDR2 sequences are WNHNN and SYGVQD (reference sequence). Trimming shortened V by 0 bases and J by 2 bases, and 17 bases separated the two germline ends. CDR3 size: 18 residues. The CDR3 DNA follows: TGCGCCAGCAGTGAGTCAGGGGACGGGATCTCTGGCAATCAGCCCCAGCATTTT. Translating gives CASSESGDGISGNQPQHF.

This chain links TRBV5-1 with TRBJ2-3; 11 positions match TRBD2. This CDR3 region has 19 residues. The V gene end was trimmed by 4 bases and the J gene end by 4 bases; junction bases not matched to a gene: 17. CDR1 and CDR2 (germline): SGHRS, YFSETQ. The CDR3: CASSIGLAGLPGGPDTQYF. The CDR3 DNA follows: TGCGCCAGCAGCATTGGACTAGCGGGCCTCCCGGGGGGCCCAGATACGCAGTATTTT.

The chain couples TRBV6-1 to TRBJ1-1; D is perhaps TRBD1 (5 bases). This CDR3 spans 14 amino acids. The germline V gene encodes CDR1 MNHNS and CDR2 SASEGT. The ends were cut back, 0 bases at V and 0 bases at J, with 5 bases in the middle. The CDR3 DNA follows: TGTGCCAGCAGTGAAGCGGGGGTGAACACTGAAGCTTTCTTT. Its protein is CASSEAGVNTEAFF.

This clone was seen a few times. The chain carries TRBV2 and TRBJ2-5; D call uncertain. The CDR3 runs 11 residues. Germline CDR1 is SNHLY and CDR2 is FYNNEI. V lost 2 bases to trimming and J lost 5 bases, with 3 bases between them. CDR3 region: CASSEWETQYF. In DNA form, the CDR3 reads TGTGCCAGCAGTGAATGGGAGACCCAGTACTTC.

V gene TRBV30 combines with J gene TRBJ1-4, with D perhaps TRBD1 (5 bases). This CDR3 is 16 amino acids long. V lost 4 bases to trimming and J lost 5 bases, with 20 bases between them. The germline gives CDR1 GTSNPN, CDR2 SVGIG (reference sequence). CDR3 sequence: CAWTRKMGEVNEKLFF. For the CDR3, the DNA is TGTGCCTGGACCCGTAAAATGGGGGAAGTCAATGAAAAACTGTTTTTT.

The chain carries TRBV11-1 and TRBJ1-5, with 8 bases that match TRBD1. This CDR3 is 14 amino acids long. Germline V lookup: CDR1 SGHAT, CDR2 FQDESV (reference sequence). The ends lost 5 bases at V and 7 bases at J; junction bases unmatched: 7. CDR3 region: CASSPTGEGQPQHF. DNA of the CDR3: TGTGCCAGCAGCCCGACAGGGGAAGGACAGCCCCAGCATTTT.

The J gene is TRBJ2-5, the V gene TRBV6-1, with D perhaps TRBD1 or TRBD2 (5 bases each). Trimming pared 3 bases from V and 1 base from J, leaving 12 bases between. The germline gives CDR1 MNHNS, CDR2 SASEGT. The CDR3 runs to 15 residues. The chain's CDR3 is CASSDRWGPQETQYF. CDR3 in DNA: TGTGCCAGCAGTGACCGATGGGGACCCCAAGAGACCCAGTACTTC.

The J gene is TRBJ1-3, the V gene TRBV18; no firm D call. This CDR3 contains 15 residues. Germline CDR1 and CDR2: KGHSH and LQKENI. Trimming removed 3 bases at V and 0 bases at J, with 9 bases between. The chain's CDR3 is CASSPGSISGNTIYF. The CDR3 coding sequence is TGTGCCAGCTCACCTGGGTCAATCTCTGGAAACACCATATATTTT.

V and J are TRBV4-3 and TRBJ1-2, with 8 bases matching TRBD1. Germline assignment: CDR1 LGHNA and CDR2 YSLEER. The CDR3 length is 15 residues. V gave up 4 bases and J gave up 0 bases; unmatched junction bases: 4. In nucleotides, the CDR3 is TGCGCCAGCAGCCTAGGACAGGGTACTAACTATGGCTACACCTTC. Translating it yields CASSLGQGTNYGYTF.

The chain uses TRBV5-4 and TRBJ2-7; no definite D call. The germline V and J ends were trimmed by 0 bases and 5 bases, with 12 bases remaining between them. The CDR3 covers 14 residues. The germline V gene has CDR1 SGHNT and CDR2 YYREEE (reference sequence). The DNA for the CDR3 is TGTGCCAGCAGCTTGGTACCACAACGGGACGAGCAGTACTTC. Its protein is CASSLVPQRDEQYF.

The gene calls are TRBV15 and TRBJ2-7, with TRBD2 as a possible D gene (5 bases). The CDR3 is made up of 14 amino acids. CDR1 and CDR2 from the germline V gene are LNHNV and YYDKDF (reference sequence). Trimming pared 4 bases from V and 2 bases from J, leaving 12 bases between. CDR3 DNA sequence: TGTGCCACCAGCAACGGGAACCTTGCCTACGAGCAGTACTTC. This codes for CATSNGNLAYEQYF.

The rearrangement links TRBV9 to TRBJ1-1; TRBD1 might be the D (5 bases). The germline CDR1 and CDR2 sequences are SGDLS and YYNGEE. CDR3 size: 13 residues. Between the trimmed V and J ends, which lost 2 bases and 6 bases, there was a span of 11 bases. The CDR3 is CASSVDSQSEAFF. CDR3 nucleotide sequence: TGTGCCAGCAGCGTCGACAGTCAATCTGAAGCTTTCTTT.

V is TRBV5-1 and J is TRBJ2-7; 15 positions agree with TRBD2. With 4 bases clipped from V and 2 bases from J, the junction kept 4 bases outside the gene matches. Germline loops: CDR1 SGHRS, CDR2 YFSETQ. This CDR3 is built from 16 residues. The CDR3 region is CASSPGLAGGAYEQYF. The CDR3 DNA follows: TGCGCCAGCAGCCCGGGACTAGCGGGAGGAGCCTACGAGCAGTACTTC. The entire variable domain, with the rest obtained from reference TRBV5-1 and TRBJ2-7, is as follows: KAGVTQTPRYLIKTRGQQVTLSCSPISGHRSVSWYQQTPGQGLQFLFEYFSETQRNKGNFPGRFSGRQFSNSRSEMNVSTLELGDSALYLCASSPGLAGGAYEQYFGPGTRLTVT.

V and J are TRBV7-2 and TRBJ1-2; TRBD1 matches 8 bases. Trimming removed 2 bases from V and 4 bases from J; junction bases left unmatched: 6. CDR3 length: 15 residues. Germline V gene data show CDR1 as SGHTA and CDR2 as FQGNSA. The CDR3 DNA is TGTGCCAGCAGCTTACTTCCAGGGGGCGCCTATGGCTACACCTTC. Amino acid sequence: CASSLLPGGAYGYTF.

The chain links TRBV11-3 to TRBJ1-1, with D unresolved. The germline gives CDR1 SGHNT, CDR2 YENEEA. The CDR3 is made up of 13 amino acids. V gave up 1 base and J gave up 5 bases, with 8 bases separating them. The CDR3 coding sequence is TGTGCCAGCAGCTTAGTACGGGAGACTGAAGCTTTCTTT. Its protein is CASSLVRETEAFF.

The rearrangement links TRBV7-9 to TRBJ2-3; tentatively, D is TRBD1 (6 bases). The CDR3 runs to 14 residues. Germline values: CDR1 SEHNR, CDR2 FQNEAQ (reference sequence). V lost 1 base and J 3 bases, leaving 8 bases between the germline ends. CDR3 DNA sequence: TGTGCCAGCAGCTTAGTCGACAGGACAGATACGCAGTATTTT. It codes for CASSLVDRTDTQYF.

The V and J genes are TRBV5-1 and TRBJ1-1; no clear D. Germline CDR1 SGHRS, CDR2 YFSETQ. Trimming pared 0 bases from V and 4 bases from J, leaving 10 bases between. The CDR3 runs to 14 residues. The CDR3 nucleotides read TGCGCCAGCAGCTTGGTGGGTACGGGCACTGAAGCTTTCTTT. Encoded protein: CASSLVGTGTEAFF.

This chain links TRBV7-9 with TRBJ2-7, with TRBD2 matching 7 bases. Looked up from germline, CDR1 is SEHNR and CDR2 is FQNEAQ (reference sequence). V lost 7 bases and J lost 6; bases outside the gene matches: 9. This CDR3 is built from 13 residues. The CDR3 sequence: CASNNRREGEQYF. The CDR3 DNA reads as TGTGCCAGCAACAATAGAAGGGAGGGCGAGCAGTACTTC.